The 17 T cell receptor beta chains given below trace back to one sample, sequenced in a study of blood T cell repertoires in COVID-19. Produced via immunoSEQ multiplex PCR; TCRdb's table is partial and in-frame only. The sample lists about 240,000 clones, 70% to 90% occurring once. Sequenced: peripheral blood. The receptors originated from a woman in her fifties or sixties with COVID-19, enrolled during active disease.

J is TRBJ2-5 and V is TRBV7-2; 7 bases align to TRBD1. The V gene end was trimmed by 5 bases and the J gene end by 1 base; junction bases not matched to a gene: 4. Germline V gene data show CDR1 as SGHTA and CDR2 as FQGNSA. CDR3 length: 14 amino acids. CDR3 nucleotides: TGTGCCAGCAGCCCACAGGGGACCCAAGAGACCCAGTACTTC. It is translated as CASSPQGTQETQYF.

The rearrangement links TRBV30 to TRBJ2-4, with D possibly matching TRBD1 (6 bases). The CDR3 consists of 19 residues. V lost 0 bases and J lost 0, with 21 bases in between. Germline V gene data show CDR1 as GTSNPN and CDR2 as SVGIG (reference sequence). The CDR3 protein is CAWSVSRDTSLLAKNIQYF. The CDR3 coding sequence is TGTGCCTGGAGTGTAAGTCGGGACACGTCTCTCTTAGCCAAAAACATTCAGTACTTC.

The chain has TRBV10-3 and TRBJ2-2; possibly TRBD1 for D (5 bases). Trimming took 5 bases from V and 1 from J, leaving 11 bases between them. The CDR3 sequence is 15 residues long. Per germline, CDR1 ENHRY and CDR2 SYGVKD. The CDR3 coding sequence is TGTGCCATCAGTCACGACACAGGGAACACCGGGGAGCTGTTTTTT. It encodes CAISHDTGNTGELFF.

V usage is TRBV28 and J usage is TRBJ1-2, with 9 bases lining up with TRBD1. Germline V gene lookup returns CDR1 MDHEN and CDR2 SYDVKM. J gave up 5 bases and V 4 bases, and 14 bases lay outside the gene matches. The CDR3 sequence is 17 residues long. For the CDR3, the DNA is TGTGCCAGCAGTTCCCCGTCAACAGGGGGCGCGTTATATGGCTACACCTTC. Amino acids: CASSSPSTGGALYGYTF.

The V and J genes are TRBV11-2 and TRBJ1-3; D unclear. Trimming took off 3 bases at V and 8 bases at J, with 14 bases between the two ends. This CDR3 region has 14 residues. Germline V CDR1 and CDR2: SGHAT, FQNNGV. CDR3 nucleotides: TGTGCCAGCAGCTTCACCACGACCGGGGACACCATATATTTT. Protein product: CASSFTTTGDTIYF. Complete variable domain (other parts from reference TRBV11-2 and TRBJ1-3): EAGVAQSPRYKIIEKRQSVAFWCNPISGHATLYWYQQILGQGPKLLIQFQNNGVVDDSQLPKDRFSAERLKGVDSTLKIQPAKLEDSAVYLCASSFTTTGDTIYFGEGSWLTVV.

The CDR3 loop reads CASSRGLGGGQETQYF. The CDR3 DNA sequence: TGTGCCAGCAGCCGAGGCCTCGGGGGGGGTCAAGAGACCCAGTACTTC. This chain connects TRBV5-4 to TRBJ2-5, with 8 bases matching TRBD2. Germline V gene sequence: CDR1 SGHNT, CDR2 YYREEE (reference sequence). V lost 4 bases, J lost 2 bases, and 10 bases stayed unmatched. This CDR3 has 16 residues.

The rearrangement uses TRBV3-1 (or the pseudogene TRBV3-2) and TRBJ2-4, with a weak D call TRBD1 (6 bases). CDR1 and CDR2 (germline): LGHDT, YNNKEL (reference sequence). Trimming removed 4 bases from V and 1 base from J, with 8 bases in between. The length of the CDR3 is 14 residues. As DNA, the CDR3 is TGTGCCAGCAGCCTGGGGGCGGCCAAAAACATTCAGTACTTC. It translates to CASSLGAAKNIQYF.

V gene TRBV7-9 combines with J gene TRBJ1-6; 7 positions match TRBD1. Germline CDR1 is SEHNR and CDR2 is FQNEAQ (reference sequence). This CDR3 is 15 amino acids long. V shed 5 bases, J shed 3 bases, and the junction held 4 bases outside the gene matches. CDR3 DNA sequence: TGTGCCAGCAGCCATAACAGGGGCTATAATTCACCCCTCCACTTT. Translated, it gives CASSHNRGYNSPLHF.

The rearrangement joins TRBV5-8 to TRBJ2-1; D may be TRBD2 (5 bases). Trimming removed 5 bases at V and 5 bases at J, with 17 bases between. The CDR3 has 15 amino acids. Germline V lookup: CDR1 SGHTS, CDR2 YDEGEE. The CDR3: CASSYDPGFHNEQFF. The DNA of the CDR3 is TGTGCCAGCAGTTATGACCCGGGGTTCCACAATGAGCAGTTCTTC.

The chain has TRBV5-1 and TRBJ2-4; D is ambiguous. V was pared by 4 bases and J by 0 bases, with 14 bases between. Germline lookup yields CDR1 SGHRS and CDR2 YFSETQ. The CDR3 contains 16 residues. In DNA, the CDR3 is TGCGCCAGCAGCGAGGATACTTCTTTAGCCAAAAACATTCAGTACTTC. Its translation: CASSEDTSLAKNIQYF.

The V call is TRBV10-3, the J call TRBJ2-3, with 9 bases fitting TRBD1. V trimming: 7 bases; J trimming: 2 bases; junction bases outside the gene matches: 4. This CDR3 is 14 amino acids long. CDR1 ENHRY and CDR2 SYGVKD come from the germline V gene. Here the CDR3 reads CAITRDRDTDTQYF. Written as DNA, the CDR3 is TGTGCCATCACCAGGGACAGGGACACAGATACGCAGTATTTT.

This chain links TRBV27 with TRBJ2-5, with D uncertain. V lost 6 bases, J lost 5 bases, and 10 bases lay in between. Germline CDR1 is MNHEY and CDR2 is SMNVEV (reference sequence). This CDR3 region has 12 residues. The CDR3 spells CASRSGYETQYF. The CDR3 coding sequence is TGTGCCAGCAGGTCCGGGTACGAGACCCAGTACTTC.

The chain links TRBV19 to TRBJ1-2, with D possibly being TRBD1 (6 bases). V was cut by 3 bases and J by 3 bases, with 14 bases left in between. Germline values: CDR1 LNHDA, CDR2 SQIVND (reference sequence). The CDR3 extends over 15 amino acids. The CDR3 sequence is CASSIYLGGDYGYTF. DNA for the CDR3: TGTGCCAGTAGTATTTATTTAGGGGGGGACTATGGCTACACCTTC.

The chain couples TRBV7-8 to TRBJ1-2; a weak D match, TRBD1 (6 bases). Germline CDR1 reads SGHVS; CDR2 reads FQNEAQ. Trimming took off 0 bases at V and 8 bases at J, with 16 bases between the two ends. The CDR3 length is 15 residues. CDR3 DNA sequence: TGTGCCAGCAGCTTAGCAGGGGGGGCACAGGAAGGCTACACCTTC. Translation: CASSLAGGAQEGYTF.

The chain employs TRBV7-2 and TRBJ1-3; D is perhaps TRBD1 (5 bases). Germline values: CDR1 SGHTA, CDR2 FQGNSA. Trimming pared 1 base from V and 1 base from J, leaving 11 bases between. This CDR3 has 16 amino acids. For the CDR3, the DNA is TGTGCCAGCAGCTTAGGACCTAGGGGTTCTGGAAACACCATATATTTT. Translation gives CASSLGPRGSGNTIYF.

The chain joins TRBV19 to TRBJ1-1; TRBD1 aligns across 7 bases. V was clipped by 3 bases and J by 7 bases; unmatched bases: 5. The CDR3 has 13 amino acids. Looked up from germline, CDR1 is LNHDA and CDR2 is SQIVND (reference sequence). The CDR3 region is CASSIWDSLEAFF. The CDR3 nucleotides are TGTGCCAGTAGTATCTGGGACAGCCTTGAAGCTTTCTTT.

The chain employs TRBV30 and TRBJ2-1; a possible D gene is TRBD2 (6 bases). V lost 0 bases, J lost 7 bases, and 10 bases lay in between. Germline V gene data show CDR1 as GTSNPN and CDR2 as SVGIG (reference sequence). This CDR3 spans 13 amino acids. CDR3: CAWSVSRGNEQFF. Written as DNA, the CDR3 is TGTGCCTGGAGTGTAAGTCGGGGGAATGAGCAGTTCTTC.